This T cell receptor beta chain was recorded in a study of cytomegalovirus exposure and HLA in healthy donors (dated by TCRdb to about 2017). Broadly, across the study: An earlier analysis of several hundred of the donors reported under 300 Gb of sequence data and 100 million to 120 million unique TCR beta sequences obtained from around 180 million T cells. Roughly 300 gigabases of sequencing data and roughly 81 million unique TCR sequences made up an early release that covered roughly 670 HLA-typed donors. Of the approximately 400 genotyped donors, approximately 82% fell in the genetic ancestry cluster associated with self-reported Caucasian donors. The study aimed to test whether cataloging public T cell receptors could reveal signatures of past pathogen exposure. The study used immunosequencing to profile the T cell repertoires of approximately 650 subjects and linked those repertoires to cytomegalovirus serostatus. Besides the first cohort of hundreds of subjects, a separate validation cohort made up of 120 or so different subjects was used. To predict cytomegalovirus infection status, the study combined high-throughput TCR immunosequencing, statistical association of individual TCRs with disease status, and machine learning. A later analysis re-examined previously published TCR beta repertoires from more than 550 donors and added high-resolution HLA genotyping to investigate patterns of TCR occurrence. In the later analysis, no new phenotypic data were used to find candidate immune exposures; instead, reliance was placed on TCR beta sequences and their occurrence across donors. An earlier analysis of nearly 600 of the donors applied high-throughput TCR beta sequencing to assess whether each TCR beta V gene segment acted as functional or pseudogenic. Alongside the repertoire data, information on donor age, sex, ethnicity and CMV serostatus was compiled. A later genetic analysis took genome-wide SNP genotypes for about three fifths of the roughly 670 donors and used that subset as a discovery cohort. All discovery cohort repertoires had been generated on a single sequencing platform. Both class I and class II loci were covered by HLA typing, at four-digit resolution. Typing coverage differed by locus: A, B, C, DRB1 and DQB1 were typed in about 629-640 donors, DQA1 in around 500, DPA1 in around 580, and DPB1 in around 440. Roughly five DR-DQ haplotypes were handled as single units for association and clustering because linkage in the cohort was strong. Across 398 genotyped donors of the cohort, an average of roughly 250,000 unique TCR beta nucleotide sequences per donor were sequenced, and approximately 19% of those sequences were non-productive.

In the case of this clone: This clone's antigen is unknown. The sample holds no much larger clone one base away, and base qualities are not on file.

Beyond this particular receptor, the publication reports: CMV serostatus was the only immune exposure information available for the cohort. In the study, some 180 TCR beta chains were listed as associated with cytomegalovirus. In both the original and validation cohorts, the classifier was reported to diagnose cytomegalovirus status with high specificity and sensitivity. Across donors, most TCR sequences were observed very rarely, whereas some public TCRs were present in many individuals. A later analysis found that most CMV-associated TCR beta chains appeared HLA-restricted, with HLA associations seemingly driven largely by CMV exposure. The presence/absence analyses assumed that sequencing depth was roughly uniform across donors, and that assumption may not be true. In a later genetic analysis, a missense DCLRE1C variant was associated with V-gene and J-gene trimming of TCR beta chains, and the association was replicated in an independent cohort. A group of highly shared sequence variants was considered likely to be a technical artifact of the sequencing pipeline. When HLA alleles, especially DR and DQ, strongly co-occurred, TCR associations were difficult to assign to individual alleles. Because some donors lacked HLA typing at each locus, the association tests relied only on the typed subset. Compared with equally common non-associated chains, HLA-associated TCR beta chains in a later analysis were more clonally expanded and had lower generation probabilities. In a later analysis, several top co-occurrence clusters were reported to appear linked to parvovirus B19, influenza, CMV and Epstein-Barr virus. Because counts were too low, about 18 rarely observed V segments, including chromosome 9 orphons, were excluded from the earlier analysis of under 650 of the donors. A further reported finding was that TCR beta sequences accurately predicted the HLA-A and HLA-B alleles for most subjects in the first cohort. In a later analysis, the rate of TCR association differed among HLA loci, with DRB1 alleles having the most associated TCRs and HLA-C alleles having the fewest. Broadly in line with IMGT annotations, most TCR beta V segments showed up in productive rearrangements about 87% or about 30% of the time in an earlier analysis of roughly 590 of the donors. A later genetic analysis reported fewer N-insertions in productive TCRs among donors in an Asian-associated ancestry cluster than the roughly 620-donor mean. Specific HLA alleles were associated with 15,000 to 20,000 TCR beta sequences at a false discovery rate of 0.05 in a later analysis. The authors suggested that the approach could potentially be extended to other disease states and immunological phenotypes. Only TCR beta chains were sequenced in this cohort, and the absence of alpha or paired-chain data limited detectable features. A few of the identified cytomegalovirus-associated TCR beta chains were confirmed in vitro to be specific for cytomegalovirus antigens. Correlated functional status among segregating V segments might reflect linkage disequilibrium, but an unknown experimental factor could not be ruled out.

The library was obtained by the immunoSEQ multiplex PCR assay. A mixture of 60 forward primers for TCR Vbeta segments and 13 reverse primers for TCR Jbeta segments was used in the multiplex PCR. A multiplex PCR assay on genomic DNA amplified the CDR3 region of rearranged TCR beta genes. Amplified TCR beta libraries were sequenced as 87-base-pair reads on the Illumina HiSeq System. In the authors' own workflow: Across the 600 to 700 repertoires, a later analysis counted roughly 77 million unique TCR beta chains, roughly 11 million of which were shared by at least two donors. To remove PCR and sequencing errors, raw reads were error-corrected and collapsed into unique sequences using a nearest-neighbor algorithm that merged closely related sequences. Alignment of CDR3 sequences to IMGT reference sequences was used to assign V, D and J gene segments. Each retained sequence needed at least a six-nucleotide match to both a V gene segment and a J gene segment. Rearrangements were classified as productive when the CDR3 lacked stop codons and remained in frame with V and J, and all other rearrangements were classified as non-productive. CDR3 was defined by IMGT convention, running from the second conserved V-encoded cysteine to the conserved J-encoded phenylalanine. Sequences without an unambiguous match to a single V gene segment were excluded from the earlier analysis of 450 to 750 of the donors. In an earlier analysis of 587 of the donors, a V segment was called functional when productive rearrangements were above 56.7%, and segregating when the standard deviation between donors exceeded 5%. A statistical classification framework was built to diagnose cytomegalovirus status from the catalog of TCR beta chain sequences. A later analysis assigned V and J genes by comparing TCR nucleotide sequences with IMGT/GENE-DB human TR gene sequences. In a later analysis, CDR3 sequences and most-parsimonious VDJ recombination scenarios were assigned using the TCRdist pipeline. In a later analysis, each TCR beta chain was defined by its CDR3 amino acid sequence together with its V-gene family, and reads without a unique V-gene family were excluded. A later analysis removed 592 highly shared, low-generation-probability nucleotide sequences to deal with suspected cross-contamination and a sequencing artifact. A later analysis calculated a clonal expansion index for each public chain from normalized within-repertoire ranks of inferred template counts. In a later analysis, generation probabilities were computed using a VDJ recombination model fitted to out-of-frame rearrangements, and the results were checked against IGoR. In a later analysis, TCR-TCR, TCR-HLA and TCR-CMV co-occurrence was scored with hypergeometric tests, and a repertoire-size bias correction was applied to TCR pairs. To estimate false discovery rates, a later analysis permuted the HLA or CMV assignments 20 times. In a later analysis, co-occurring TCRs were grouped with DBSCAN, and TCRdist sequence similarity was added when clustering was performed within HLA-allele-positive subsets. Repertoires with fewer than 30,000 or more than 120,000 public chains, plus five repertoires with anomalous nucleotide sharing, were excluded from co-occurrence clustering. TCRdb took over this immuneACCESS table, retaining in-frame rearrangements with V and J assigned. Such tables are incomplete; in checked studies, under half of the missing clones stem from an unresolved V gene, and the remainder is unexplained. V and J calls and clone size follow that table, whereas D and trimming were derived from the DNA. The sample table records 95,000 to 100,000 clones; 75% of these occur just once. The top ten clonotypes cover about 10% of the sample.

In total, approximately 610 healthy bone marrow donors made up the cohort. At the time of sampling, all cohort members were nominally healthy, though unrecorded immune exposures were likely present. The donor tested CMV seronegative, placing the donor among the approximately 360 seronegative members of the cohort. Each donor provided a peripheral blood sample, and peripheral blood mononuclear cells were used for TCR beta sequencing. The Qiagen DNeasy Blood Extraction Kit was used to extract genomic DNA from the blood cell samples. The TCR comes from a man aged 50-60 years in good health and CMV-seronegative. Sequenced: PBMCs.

The CDR3 is CASSPSKTSGREEQFF. The sequence in DNA is TGCGCCAGCAGCCCCTCTAAGACTAGCGGGAGAGAGGAGCAGTTCTTC. The chain uses TRBV5-1 and TRBJ2-1; TRBD2 fits 12 bases in the junction. Relative to germline, V is missing 4 bases and J is missing 10 bases, with 12 bases of the junction outside any gene match. Via the germline V gene, CDR1 is SGHRS and CDR2 YFSETQ. The CDR3 holds 16 amino acids from the cysteine to the phenylalanine. CDR3 DNA only is kept here, 48 bases in frame from base 1. Beyond the CDR3, the reference TRBV5-1 and TRBJ2-1 genes provide the residues; the full variable domain reads: KAGVTQTPRYLIKTRGQQVTLSCSPISGHRSVSWYQQTPGQGLQFLFEYFSETQRNKGNFPGRFSGRQFSNSRSEMNVSTLELGDSALYLCASSPSKTSGREEQFFGPGTRLTVL.